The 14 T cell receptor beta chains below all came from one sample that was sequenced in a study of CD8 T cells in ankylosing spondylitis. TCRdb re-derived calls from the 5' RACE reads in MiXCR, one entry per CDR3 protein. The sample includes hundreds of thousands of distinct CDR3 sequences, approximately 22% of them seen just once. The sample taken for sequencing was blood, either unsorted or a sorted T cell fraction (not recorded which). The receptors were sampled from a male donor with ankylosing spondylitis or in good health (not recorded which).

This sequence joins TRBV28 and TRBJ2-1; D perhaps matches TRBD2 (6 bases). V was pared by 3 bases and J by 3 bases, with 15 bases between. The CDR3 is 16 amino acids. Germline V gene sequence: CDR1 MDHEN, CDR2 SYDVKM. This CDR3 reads CASSFLSGTHYNEQFF. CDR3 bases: TGTGCCAGCAGTTTCTTGTCCGGGACTCACTACAATGAGCAGTTCTTC.

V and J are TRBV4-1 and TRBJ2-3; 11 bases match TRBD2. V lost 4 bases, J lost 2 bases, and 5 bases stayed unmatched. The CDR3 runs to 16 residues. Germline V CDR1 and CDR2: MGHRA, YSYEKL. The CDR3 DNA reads TGCGCCAGCAGCCCGACTAGCGGGGCCGCCACAGATACGCAGTATTTT. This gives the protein CASSPTSGAATDTQYF.

CDR3 amino acids: CATSRDRGVSVETQYF. CDR3 in DNA: TGTGCCACCAGCAGAGATCGGGGGGTTTCGGTAGAGACCCAGTACTTC. The rearrangement links TRBV15 to TRBJ2-5; 7 bases are a match to TRBD2. Unmatched junction bases numbered 8, after V lost 0 bases and J lost 4 bases. Germline lookup yields CDR1 LNHNV and CDR2 YYDKDF (reference sequence). The CDR3 totals 16 residues. Complete variable domain (other parts from reference TRBV15 and TRBJ2-5): DAMVIQNPRYQVTQFGKPVTLSCSQTLNHNVMYWYQQKSSQAPKLLFHYYDKDFNNEADTPDNFQSRRPNTSFCFLDIRSPGLGDTAMYLCATSRDRGVSVETQYFGPGTRLLVL.

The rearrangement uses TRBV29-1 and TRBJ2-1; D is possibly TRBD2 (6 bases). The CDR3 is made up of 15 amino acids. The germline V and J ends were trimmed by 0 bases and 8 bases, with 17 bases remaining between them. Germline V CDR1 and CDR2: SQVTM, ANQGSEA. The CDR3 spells CSVEELSQGGDEQFF. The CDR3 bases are TGCAGCGTTGAAGAGTTGAGTCAGGGCGGGGATGAGCAGTTCTTC.

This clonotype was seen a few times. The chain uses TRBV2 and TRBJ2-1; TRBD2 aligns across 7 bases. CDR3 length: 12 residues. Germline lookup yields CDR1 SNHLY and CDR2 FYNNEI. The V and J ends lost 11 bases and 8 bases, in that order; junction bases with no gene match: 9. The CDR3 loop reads CAPRRGVYEQFF. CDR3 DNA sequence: TGTGCCCCCCGACGGGGGGTCTATGAGCAGTTCTTC. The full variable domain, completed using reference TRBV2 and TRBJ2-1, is EPEVTQTPSHQVTQMGQEVILRCVPISNHLYFYWYRQILGQKVEFLVSFYNNEISEKSEIFDDQFSVERPDGSNFTLKIRSTKLEDSAMYFCAPRRGVYEQFFGPGTRLTVL.

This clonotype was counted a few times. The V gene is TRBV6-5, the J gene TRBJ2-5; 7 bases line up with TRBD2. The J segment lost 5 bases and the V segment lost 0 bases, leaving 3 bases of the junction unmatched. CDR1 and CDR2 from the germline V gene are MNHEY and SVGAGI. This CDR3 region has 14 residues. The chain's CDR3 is CASSYSGGGETQYF. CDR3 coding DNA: TGTGCCAGCAGTTACTCGGGGGGAGGGGAGACCCAGTACTTC.

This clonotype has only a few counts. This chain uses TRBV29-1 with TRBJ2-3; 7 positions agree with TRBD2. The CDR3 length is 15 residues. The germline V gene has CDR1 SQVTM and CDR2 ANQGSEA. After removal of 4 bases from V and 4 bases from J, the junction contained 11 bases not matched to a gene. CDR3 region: CSVVGGLETADTQYF. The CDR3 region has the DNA TGCAGCGTTGTGGGTGGACTAGAGACGGCAGATACGCAGTATTTT.

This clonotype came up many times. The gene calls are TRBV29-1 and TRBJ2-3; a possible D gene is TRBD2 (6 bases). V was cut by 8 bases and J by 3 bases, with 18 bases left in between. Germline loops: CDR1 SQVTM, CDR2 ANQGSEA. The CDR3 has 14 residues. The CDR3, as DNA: TGCAGCCCGGCTCCGGGAGCCTCTACAGATACGCAGTATTTT. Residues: CSPAPGASTDTQYF.

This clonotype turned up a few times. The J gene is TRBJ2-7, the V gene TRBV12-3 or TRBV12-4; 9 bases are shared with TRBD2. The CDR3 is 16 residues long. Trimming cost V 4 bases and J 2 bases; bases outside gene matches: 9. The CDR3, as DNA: TGTGCCAGCAGTTCTCTGGGAGCGGGGGGAACCTACGAGCAGTACTTC. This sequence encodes CASSSLGAGGTYEQYF.

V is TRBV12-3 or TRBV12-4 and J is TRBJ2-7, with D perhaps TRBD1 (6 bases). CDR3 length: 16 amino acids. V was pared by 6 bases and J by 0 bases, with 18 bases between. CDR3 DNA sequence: TGTGCCAGCAGCCATCCGGGACACTACCTCTCCTACGAGCAGTACTTC. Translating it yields CASSHPGHYLSYEQYF.

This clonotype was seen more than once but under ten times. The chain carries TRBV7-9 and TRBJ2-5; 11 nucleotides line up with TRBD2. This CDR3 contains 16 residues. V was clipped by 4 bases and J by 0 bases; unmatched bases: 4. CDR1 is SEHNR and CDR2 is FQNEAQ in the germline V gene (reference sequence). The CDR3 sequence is CASSSRLAGHQETQYF. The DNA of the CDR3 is TGTGCCAGCAGCTCCAGACTAGCGGGACACCAAGAGACCCAGTACTTC.

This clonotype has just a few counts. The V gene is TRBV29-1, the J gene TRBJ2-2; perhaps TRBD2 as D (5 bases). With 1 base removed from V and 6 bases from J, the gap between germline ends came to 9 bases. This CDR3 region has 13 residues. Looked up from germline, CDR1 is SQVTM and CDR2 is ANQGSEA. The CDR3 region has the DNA TGCAGCGTTGAAGTCGGGGTCCCCGGGGAGCTGTTTTTT. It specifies CSVEVGVPGELFF.

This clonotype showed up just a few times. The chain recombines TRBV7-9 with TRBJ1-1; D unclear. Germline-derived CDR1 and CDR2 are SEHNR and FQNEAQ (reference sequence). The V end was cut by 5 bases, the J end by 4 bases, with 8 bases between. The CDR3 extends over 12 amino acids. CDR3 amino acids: CASSQDVTEAFF. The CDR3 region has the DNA TGTGCCAGCAGCCAGGATGTCACTGAAGCTTTCTTT.

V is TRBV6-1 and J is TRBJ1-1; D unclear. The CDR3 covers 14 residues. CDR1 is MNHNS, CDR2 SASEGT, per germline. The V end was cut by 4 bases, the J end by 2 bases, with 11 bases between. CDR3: CASSVGQFNTEAFF. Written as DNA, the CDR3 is TGTGCCAGCAGTGTCGGGCAGTTCAACACTGAAGCTTTCTTT.